The 23 T cell receptor beta chains presented below share a single source sample, sequenced in a study of blood T cells in healthy people across ages. For the second PCR, which ran for about 6 to 12 cycles, a sample-barcoded 5' primer and a J-beta primer mix were used. TCRdb ran MiXCR on the 5' RACE reads and lists one entry per CDR3 protein. The sample consists of about 800,000 distinct CDR3 sequences, about 25% of them appearing once. The data also belong to a second study, concerning T cells of mothers and their children.

Source material: blood. The origin of the receptors is a boy between 10 and 17 years old in good health.

The chain uses TRBV2 and TRBJ2-5; 10 bases match TRBD1. The length of the CDR3 is 14 residues. Per the germline V gene, CDR1 is SNHLY and CDR2 is FYNNEI. V trimming: 8 bases; J trimming: 4 bases; junction bases outside the gene matches: 7. CDR3 residues: CASLDRGPLETQYF. CDR3 DNA: TGTGCCAGCCTCGACAGGGGGCCGTTAGAGACCCAGTACTTC.

This clonotype was recorded a few times. The gene calls are TRBV13 and TRBJ2-3; 8 bases map to TRBD2. CDR3 length equals 16 residues. The junction had 4 bases not matched to a gene; V was cut back by 1 base and J by 1 base. Per germline, CDR1 PRHDT and CDR2 FYEKMQ (reference sequence). The CDR3 here is CASSLAPAGGTDTQYF. In DNA form, the CDR3 reads TGTGCCAGCAGCTTAGCTCCAGCGGGGGGCACAGATACGCAGTATTTT.

A few counts support this clonotype. The V and J genes are TRBV29-1 and TRBJ2-5; D may match TRBD1 or TRBD2 (5 bases each). V was cut by 6 bases and J by 4 bases, with 15 bases left in between. This CDR3 is 13 amino acids long. From germline, CDR1 is SQVTM and CDR2 ANQGSEA. The CDR3 nucleotides are TGCAGCGTCCCGACGGGGCAGCGAGAGACCCAGTACTTC. Translated: CSVPTGQRETQYF.

The rearrangement links TRBV12-3 or TRBV12-4 to TRBJ2-5; 7 nucleotides agree with TRBD1. The assigned J gene may be wrong: the sequence end matches TRBJ2-7 better. The CDR3 consists of 16 residues. The CDR3 protein is CASSFTPGQLEHEQYF. Here the CDR3 DNA reads TGTGCCAGCAGTTTCACTCCGGGACAGCTTGAGCACGAGCAGTACTTC.

This rearrangement joins TRBV18 to TRBJ2-5; 9 bases align to TRBD1. The better agreement between TRBJ2-7 and the DNA end casts doubt on the J call. There are 17 residues in the CDR3. The germline V gene has CDR1 KGHSH and CDR2 LQKENI. CDR3 sequence: CASSPGTGRRWGYEQYF. In DNA, the CDR3 is TGTGCCAGCTCACCAGGGACAGGGCGGCGTTGGGGGTACGAGCAGTACTTC.

This clonotype has more than one count but fewer than ten. The chain carries TRBV12-3 or TRBV12-4 and TRBJ1-2, with 7 bases lining up with TRBD1. V lost 5 bases and J lost 6; bases outside the gene matches: 6. The CDR3 is made up of 13 amino acids. The CDR3 is CASSPPDRHGYTF. The CDR3 bases are TGTGCCAGCAGTCCCCCGGACAGGCATGGCTACACCTTC.

This clonotype appeared a few times. The gene calls are TRBV12-3 or TRBV12-4 and TRBJ1-2, with D perhaps TRBD1 (5 bases). This CDR3 has 13 amino acids. Trimming stripped 1 base from V and 7 bases from J, with 10 bases between. The DNA for the CDR3 is TGTGCCAGCAGTTTAGTCAGGGAGTTTGGCTACACCTTC. As protein: CASSLVREFGYTF.

The chain carries TRBV3-1 and TRBJ1-1; D remains unclear. This CDR3 contains 15 residues. Trimming cost V 0 bases and J 3 bases, with 11 bases left between them. Germline CDR1 LGHDT, CDR2 YNNKEL (reference sequence). DNA of the CDR3: TGTGCCAGCAGCCAAGACGTCAGGAGGCACACTGAAGCTTTCTTT. Its translation: CASSQDVRRHTEAFF.

The chain employs TRBV4-3 and TRBJ2-1, with TRBD2 matching over 8 bases. This CDR3 is built from 18 residues. Germline CDR1 and CDR2: LGHNA and YSLEER. The V gene end was trimmed by 0 bases and the J gene end by 4 bases; junction bases not matched to a gene: 11. The CDR3 here is CASSQDPGGGGPYNEQFF. CDR3 DNA: TGCGCCAGCAGCCAAGATCCGGGGGGCGGGGGGCCATACAATGAGCAGTTCTTC.

The chain's CDR3 is CASSLRTQYF. DNA for the CDR3: TGTGCCAGCAGTTTACGGACCCAGTACTTC. The rearrangement links TRBV27 to TRBJ2-5; D is ambiguous. Trimming cost V 2 bases and J 7 bases, with 2 bases left between them. CDR3 length: 10 amino acids. Germline loops: CDR1 MNHEY, CDR2 SMNVEV (reference sequence).

This sequence joins TRBV11-2 and TRBJ2-5, with 8 bases matching TRBD1. The DNA end favors TRBJ2-7, so the J call may be wrong. The CDR3 length is 15 residues. Germline CDR1 SGHAT, CDR2 FQNNGV. CDR3: CASSLVTGDGGEQYF. DNA of the CDR3: TGTGCCAGCAGCTTAGTGACAGGGGATGGGGGCGAGCAGTACTTC.

A word on this clonotype: This may be a read error, as it is one base from a much larger clone. The CDR3 coding sequence is TGTGCCAACAGCGTAGCTGGACGAAATGAGCAGTTCTTC. Encoded protein: CANSVAGRNEQFF. The J gene is TRBJ2-1, the V gene TRBV9; D is unresolved. The CDR3 covers 13 residues. Germline CDR1 and CDR2: SGDLS and YYNGEE.

This chain links TRBV5-1 with TRBJ1-1; no firm D call. Trimming cost V 4 bases and J 4 bases, with 14 bases left between them. Per the germline V gene, CDR1 is SGHRS and CDR2 is YFSETQ. CDR3 length equals 14 residues. This CDR3 is CASSRYSGRTEAFF. Written as DNA, the CDR3 is TGCGCCAGCAGCAGGTACAGTGGTCGCACTGAAGCTTTCTTT.

The rearrangement links TRBV4-3 to TRBJ2-5; TRBD2 aligns across 12 bases. Germline loops: CDR1 LGHNA, CDR2 YSLEER. The CDR3 has 17 amino acids. V shed 0 bases and J 5 bases; nucleotides not matched to a gene: 7. The CDR3 region is CASSQDLGLAGIETQYF. The CDR3 bases are TGCGCCAGCAGCCAAGATTTAGGACTAGCGGGGATCGAGACCCAGTACTTC.

The V call is TRBV3-1, the J call TRBJ1-2; tentatively, D is TRBD1 (6 bases). Germline CDR1 and CDR2: LGHDT and YNNKEL (reference sequence). The CDR3 has 13 amino acids. The V gene lost 0 bases and the J gene lost 4 bases, with 6 bases spanning the gap. CDR3 nucleotide sequence: TGTGCCAGCAGCCAAGACAGGGGCTATGGCTACACCTTC. As protein: CASSQDRGYGYTF.

The chain joins TRBV15 to TRBJ1-2; 10 bases fit TRBD1. The CDR3 spans 16 residues. Unmatched junction bases numbered 11, after V lost 3 bases and J lost 7 bases. CDR1 is LNHNV, CDR2 YYDKDF, per germline (reference sequence). CDR3: CATSSYGTGAGGGYTF. The CDR3 nucleotides read TGTGCCACCAGCAGCTACGGGACAGGGGCCGGTGGTGGCTACACCTTC.

The chain joins TRBV20-1 to TRBJ2-7, with D unclear. This CDR3 comprises 12 residues. V dropped 4 bases and J dropped 0 bases, with 7 bases sitting between them. CDR1 DFQATT and CDR2 SNEGSKA come from the germline V gene (reference sequence). The CDR3 coding sequence is TGCAGTGCTATTGGAAGCTCCTACGAGCAGTACTTC. This gives the protein CSAIGSSYEQYF.

The chain is built from TRBV5-1 and TRBJ2-1; TRBD2 agrees at 8 bases. V lost 3 bases and J lost 7; bases outside the gene matches: 6. This CDR3 spans 14 amino acids. Germline CDR1 is SGHRS and CDR2 is YFSETQ. CDR3 in amino acids: CASSSFAGGNEQFF. As DNA, the CDR3 is TGCGCCAGCAGCTCCTTTGCGGGGGGTAATGAGCAGTTCTTC.

The chain has TRBV12-3 or TRBV12-4 and TRBJ2-6; D not resolved. The CDR3 has 13 residues. V gave up 8 bases and J gave up 0 bases, with 5 bases separating them. CDR3 sequence reads: CASEYSGANVLTF. The CDR3 nucleotides read TGTGCCAGCGAGTACTCTGGGGCCAACGTCCTGACTTTC.

This chain links TRBV7-9 with TRBJ1-1; 8 bases are a match to TRBD1. CDR1 is SEHNR and CDR2 is FQNEAQ in the germline V gene (reference sequence). This CDR3 has 19 residues. V lost 1 base to trimming and J lost 0 bases; unmatched junction nucleotides: 13. The CDR3 DNA follows: TGTGCCAGCAGCTTAGGGGGGACAGGTTCTAAAGGTTTGAACACTGAAGCTTTCTTT. As protein: CASSLGGTGSKGLNTEAFF.

This clonotype was seen a few times. The chain carries TRBV4-3 and TRBJ2-6; weak D call: TRBD2 (6 bases). Germline V lookup: CDR1 LGHNA, CDR2 YSLEER. Trimming cost V 4 bases and J 1 base, with 11 bases left between them. The CDR3 loop spans 16 amino acids. CDR3 region: CASSPGGISGANVLTF. CDR3 nucleotide sequence: TGCGCCAGCAGCCCTGGCGGGATTTCTGGGGCCAACGTCCTGACTTTC.

This clonotype was seen repeatedly, ten times or more. The rearrangement uses TRBV5-5 and TRBJ2-7; weak D call: TRBD1 (5 bases). The CDR3 is 15 amino acids. Looked up from germline, CDR1 is SGHKS and CDR2 is YYEKEE (reference sequence). V was shortened by 4 bases and J by 2 bases, with 16 bases between the two germline ends. The CDR3 DNA sequence: TGTGCCAGCAGCCGACCAGTGACAGCGACCTACGAGCAGTACTTC. It encodes CASSRPVTATYEQYF.

V is TRBV15 and J is TRBJ2-1; 8 positions match TRBD1. The ends lost 5 bases at V and 7 bases at J; junction bases unmatched: 10. The germline V gene has CDR1 LNHNV and CDR2 YYDKDF (reference sequence). The CDR3 contains 15 residues. CDR3 nucleotide sequence: TGTGCCACCAGCGGGGATAGGGACAGGAGAAATGAGCAGTTCTTC. Encoded protein: CATSGDRDRRNEQFF.